This entry lists 20 T cell receptor beta chains sequenced from one sample in a study of Graves' ophthalmopathy and Graves' hyperthyroidism. Amplification from RNA transcripts yielded the TCR beta CDR3 regions. First-round RT-PCR with HTBI primers preceded a second-round multiplex PCR. TCRdb re-derived calls from the multiplex PCR reads in MiXCR, one entry per CDR3 protein. The repertoire consists of 650,000 to 800,000 distinct CDR3 sequences, with about two fifths occurring once and the leading ten covering roughly 3.5%. The sequenced sample consisted of peripheral blood. All receptors derive from an adult man with Graves' ophthalmopathy.

This clonotype was counted a few times. The CDR3 nucleotides read TGCAGTGCCCCAGGACTAGCGGGGGTCCAAGAGACCCAGTACTTC. Translating it yields CSAPGLAGVQETQYF. V gene TRBV20-1 combines with J gene TRBJ2-5, with TRBD2 matching 13 bases. The V gene end was trimmed by 6 bases and the J gene end by 1 base; junction bases not matched to a gene: 5. Germline V gene sequence: CDR1 DFQATT, CDR2 SNEGSKA (reference sequence). The length of the CDR3 is 15 residues.

This clonotype was recorded a few times. The chain couples TRBV7-9 to TRBJ1-5; D is undetermined. The V end was cut by 5 bases, the J end by 1 base, with 12 bases between. The CDR3 consists of 15 residues. Per the germline V gene, CDR1 is SEHNR and CDR2 is FQNEAQ (reference sequence). The CDR3 loop is CASSRKSGSNQPQHF. The DNA of the CDR3 is TGTGCCAGCAGCCGTAAGTCGGGGAGCAATCAGCCCCAGCATTTT.

The chain carries TRBV29-1 and TRBJ2-5; D may be TRBD1 (5 bases). V was pared by 7 bases and J by 5 bases, with 14 bases between. Germline V gene sequence: CDR1 SQVTM, CDR2 ANQGSEA. CDR3 length equals 12 residues. CDR3 amino acids: CSGLVDNETQYF. Here the CDR3 DNA reads TGCAGCGGGTTGGTGGACAATGAGACCCAGTACTTC.

This clonotype was detected many times. In DNA form, the CDR3 reads TGTGCCAGCAGTGAAAGGGATCAGCCCCAGCATTTT. Encoded protein: CASSERDQPQHF. The rearrangement links TRBV2 to TRBJ1-5; D call uncertain. This CDR3 has 12 residues. Germline V CDR1 and CDR2: SNHLY, FYNNEI. The V gene lost 2 bases and the J gene lost 5 bases, with 4 bases spanning the gap.

The chain couples TRBV12-3 or TRBV12-4 to TRBJ1-3, with D tentatively TRBD1 (5 bases). Trimming removed 6 bases at V and 8 bases at J, with 23 bases between. The CDR3 is made up of 16 amino acids. CDR3 loop: CASSPRQQSYGYTIYF. DNA of the CDR3: TGTGCCAGCAGCCCCCGACAGCAAAGCTATGGCTACACCATATATTTT.

The rearrangement uses TRBV6-2 or TRBV6-3 and TRBJ2-5; 10 positions agree with TRBD2. With the DNA end fitting TRBJ2-7 better, the J assignment may be wrong. From germline, CDR1 is MNHEY and CDR2 SVGEGT. CDR3 size: 17 residues. The CDR3 is CASSYRLAGDSSYEQYF. As DNA, the CDR3 is TGTGCCAGCAGTTATCGGCTAGCGGGAGACAGCTCCTACGAGCAGTACTTC.

This clonotype was seen at least ten times. The rearrangement uses TRBV2 and TRBJ2-2; D not resolved. The CDR3 has 14 amino acids. The V end was cut by 7 bases, the J end by 3 bases, with 12 bases between. The germline gives CDR1 SNHLY, CDR2 FYNNEI. CDR3 DNA: TGTGCCAGCACTTCAGGCGGCGACACCGGGGAGCTGTTTTTT. This gives the protein CASTSGGDTGELFF.

This clonotype occurred many times. The chain recombines TRBV7-3 with TRBJ1-6, with a weak D call TRBD1 (5 bases). V lost 5 bases to trimming and J lost 7 bases, with 12 bases between them. Germline V lookup: CDR1 SGHTA, CDR2 FQGTGA. The length of the CDR3 is 14 residues. The CDR3 nucleotides read TGTGCCAGCAGCGAGCAGGGCCGAAATTCACCCCTCCACTTT. It translates to CASSEQGRNSPLHF.

In the case of this clonotype: Given a much more abundant clone one base away, this may be a read error. A read error is likely, as this CDR3 ends without the conserved phenylalanine or tryptophan. CDR3 in amino acids: CASSIASVGGTEAFL. The CDR3 nucleotides are TGTGCCAGTAGTATAGCATCGGTCGGGGGCACTGAAGCTTTCCTT. The V and J genes are TRBV19 and TRBJ1-1; tentative D call: TRBD1 (5 bases). CDR1 and CDR2 from the germline V gene are LNHDA and SQIVND (reference sequence). CDR3 size: 15 residues. Trimming left V 1 base short and J 4 bases short, with 13 bases between.

This clonotype was observed many times. The genes are TRBV19 and TRBJ2-5; possibly TRBD1 for D (7 bases). Germline CDR1 LNHDA, CDR2 SQIVND (reference sequence). This CDR3 is 11 amino acids long. Trimming cost V 5 bases and J 9 bases, with 10 bases left between them. The CDR3 region is CASSGGTAQYF. In DNA, the CDR3 is TGTGCCAGTAGTGGGGGGACAGCCCAGTACTTC.

This clonotype was counted at least ten times. This chain links TRBV19 with TRBJ2-7; 9 nucleotides line up with TRBD2. The CDR3 has 13 amino acids. Looked up from germline, CDR1 is LNHDA and CDR2 is SQIVND (reference sequence). J was trimmed by 6 bases and V by 4 bases; bases with no gene match: 4. CDR3 sequence reads: CASSTGLASEQYF. The CDR3 DNA is TGTGCCAGTAGTACGGGACTAGCAAGCGAGCAGTACTTC.

The chain is built from TRBV24-1 and TRBJ2-1, with unresolved D. V gave up 4 bases and J gave up 5 bases, with 11 bases separating them. The CDR3 is 14 residues long. Germline values: CDR1 KGHDR, CDR2 SFDVKD. This CDR3 reads CATSEAPSNNEQFF. CDR3 bases: TGTGCCACCAGTGAAGCGCCCAGTAACAATGAGCAGTTCTTC.

This clonotype was found many times. This chain links TRBV24-1 with TRBJ2-7, with D perhaps matching TRBD2 (6 bases). Trimming left V 2 bases short and J 3 bases short, with 13 bases between. The CDR3 covers 15 residues. Germline V gene sequence: CDR1 KGHDR, CDR2 SFDVKD. CDR3 protein: CATSDSASVYYEQYF. As DNA, the CDR3 is TGTGCCACCAGTGATTCGGCTAGCGTCTACTACGAGCAGTACTTC.

With regard to this clonotype: One end of the junction fails to match germline, which may point to a read error. CDR3 protein: CASRPDGTQYF. The CDR3 DNA is TGCGCCAGCAGGCCGGACGGAACCCAGTACTTC. This chain joins TRBV7-2 and TRBJ2-5; unclear D gene. The CDR3 is 11 amino acids. Per the germline V gene, CDR1 is SGHTA and CDR2 is FQGNSA. The full variable domain, rest sourced from reference TRBV7-2 and TRBJ2-5, is GAGVSQSPSNKVTEKGKDVELRCDPISGHTALYWYRQSLGQGLEFLIYFQGNSAPDKSGLPSDRFSAERTGGSVSTLTIQRTQQEDSAVYLCASRPDGTQYFGPGTRLLVL.

A word on this clonotype: A read error may explain this, as a much larger clone is one base away. The chain's CDR3 is CASSLLGAQETQYF. The CDR3 bases are TGTGCCAGCAGCTTGCTAGGGGCACAAGAGACCCAGTACTTC. The chain carries TRBV7-2 and TRBJ2-5, with D tentatively TRBD1 (5 bases). The length of the CDR3 is 14 residues. V was shortened by 3 bases and J by 2 bases, with 10 bases between the two germline ends. Germline V CDR1 and CDR2: SGHTA, FQGNSA.

This clonotype came up a few times. At one of its ends the junction is not consistent with the germline gene, which may arise from a read error. The V call is TRBV11-1, the J call TRBJ1-1; TRBD1 agrees at 7 bases. This CDR3 is built from 14 residues. CDR1 SGHAT and CDR2 FQDESV come from the germline V gene (reference sequence). CDR3 loop: CATATGTANTEAFF. The CDR3 region has the DNA TGCGCCACCGCGACCGGGACAGCGAACACTGAAGCTTTCTTT.

V usage is TRBV10-3 and J usage is TRBJ2-7; 7 bases align to TRBD1. The CDR3 runs to 13 residues. The germline CDR1 and CDR2 sequences are ENHRY and SYGVKD. J was trimmed by 6 bases and V by 4 bases; bases with no gene match: 6. CDR3 in amino acids: CAISGGGASEQYF. CDR3 nucleotides: TGTGCCATCAGTGGAGGGGGCGCGTCCGAGCAGTACTTC.

The table lists this clonotype with many counts. The chain couples TRBV19 to TRBJ2-7; no firm D call. This CDR3 comprises 15 residues. Germline V gives CDR1 LNHDA, CDR2 SQIVND (reference sequence). The V and J ends lost 7 bases and 2 bases respectively, with 18 bases between them. CDR3 sequence: CASTSGQDLTYEQYF. DNA of the CDR3: TGTGCCAGTACCTCGGGTCAGGATTTAACCTACGAGCAGTACTTC.

The V gene is TRBV9, the J gene TRBJ2-6, with 7 positions matching TRBD1. V shed 5 bases and J 4 bases; nucleotides not matched to a gene: 6. Germline lookup yields CDR1 SGDLS and CDR2 YYNGEE. The CDR3 is 15 amino acids. The CDR3 nucleotides read TGTGCCAGCAGTCGCGACAGGGACGGGGCCAACGTCCTGACTTTC. Translation: CASSRDRDGANVLTF.

V usage is TRBV12-3 or TRBV12-4 and J usage is TRBJ1-1, with TRBD1 identical over 11 bases. V dropped 6 bases and J dropped 10; count of bases not matched to a gene: 7. The CDR3 contains 13 residues. CDR3 nucleotides: TGTGCCAGCAGGACAGGACAGGGGGCGGTAGCTTTCTTT. It specifies CASRTGQGAVAFF.